This T cell receptor (beta chain) is from a study of shared clonotypes between healthy human individuals. Overall study context: Contributing individuals were two females and three males aged 18 to 49. The study's findings and limits: The represented genetic and exposure-history diversity was limited by the small number of donors. Clonotype sharing among donors, it was expected, would be affected by sequencing depth.

Sequencing of unsorted PBMC DNA was carried out using ten immunoSEQ deep assay plates. Here immunoSEQ multiplex PCR was the method, and the copy in TCRdb shows in-frame clones only, minus some. The table records around 500,000 clones, less than 80% of them present only once. Notes on this clone: Its matching antigen is unknown. The sample holds other DNA sequences that translate to the same CDR3.

CDR1 and CDR2 (germline): SGHRS, YFSETQ. CDR3 length equals 14 residues. Losses at the gene ends were 5 bases for V and 0 bases for J; bases not matched to a gene: 4. The TCR comes from a woman aged 40 to 50 in good health. Some clones in this sample may be carry-over from other donors' samples. The chain is built from TRBV5-1 and TRBJ2-7; TRBD1 matches at 8 bases. Source material: PBMCs. The CDR3 region is CASSSGQGSYEQYF. The CDR3 nucleotides are TGCGCCAGCAGTTCTGGACAGGGCTCCTACGAGCAGTACTTC.